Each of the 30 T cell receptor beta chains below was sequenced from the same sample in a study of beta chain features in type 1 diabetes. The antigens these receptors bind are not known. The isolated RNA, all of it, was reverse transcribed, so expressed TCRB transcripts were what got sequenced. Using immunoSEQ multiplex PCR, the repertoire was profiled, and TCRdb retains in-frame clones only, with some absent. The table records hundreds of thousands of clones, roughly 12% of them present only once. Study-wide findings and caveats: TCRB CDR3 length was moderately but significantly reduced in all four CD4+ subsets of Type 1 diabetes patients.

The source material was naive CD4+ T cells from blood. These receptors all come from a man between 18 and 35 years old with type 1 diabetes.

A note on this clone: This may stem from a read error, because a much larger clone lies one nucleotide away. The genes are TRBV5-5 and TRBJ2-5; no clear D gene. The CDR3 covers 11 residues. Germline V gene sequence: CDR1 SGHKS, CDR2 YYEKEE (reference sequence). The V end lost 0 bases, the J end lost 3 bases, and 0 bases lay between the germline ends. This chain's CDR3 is CASSLEETQYF. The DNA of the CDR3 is TGTGCCAGCAGCTTGGAAGAGACCCAGTACTTC.

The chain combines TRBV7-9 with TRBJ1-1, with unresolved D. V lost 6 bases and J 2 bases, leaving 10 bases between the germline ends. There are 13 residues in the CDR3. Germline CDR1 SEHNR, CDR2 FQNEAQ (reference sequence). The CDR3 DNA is TGTGCCAGCAGATTTACGGAAAACACTGAAGCTTTCTTT. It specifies CASRFTENTEAFF.

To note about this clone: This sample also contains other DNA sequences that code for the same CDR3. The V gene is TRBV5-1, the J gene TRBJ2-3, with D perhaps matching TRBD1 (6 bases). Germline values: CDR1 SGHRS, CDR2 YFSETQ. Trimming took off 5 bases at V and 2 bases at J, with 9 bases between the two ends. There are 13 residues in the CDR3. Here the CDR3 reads CASRQGATDTQYF. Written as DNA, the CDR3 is TGCGCCAGCAGACAGGGCGCCACAGATACGCAGTATTTT.

CDR3 sequence reads: CASSLGIAATDTQYF. CDR3 in DNA: TGTGCCAGCAGCTTAGGGATAGCGGCGACAGATACGCAGTATTTT. The rearrangement uses TRBV7-2 and TRBJ2-3, with D possibly TRBD2 on 6 matching bases. Germline CDR1 reads SGHTA; CDR2 reads FQGNSA. This CDR3 has 15 residues. Trimming shortened V by 1 base and J by 3 bases, and 11 bases separated the two germline ends.

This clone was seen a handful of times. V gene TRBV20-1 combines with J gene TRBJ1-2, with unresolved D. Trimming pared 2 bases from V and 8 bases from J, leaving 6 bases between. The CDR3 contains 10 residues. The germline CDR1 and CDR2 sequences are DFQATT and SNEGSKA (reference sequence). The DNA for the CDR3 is TGCAGTGCTAGAATCAACGGCTACACCTTC. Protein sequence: CSARINGYTF.

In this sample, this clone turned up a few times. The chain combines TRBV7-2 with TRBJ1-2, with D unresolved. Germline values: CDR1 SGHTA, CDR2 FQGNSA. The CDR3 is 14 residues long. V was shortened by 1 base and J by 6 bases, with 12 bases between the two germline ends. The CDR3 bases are TGTGCCAGCAGCTTAGAGGTAGTGTTAGATGGCTACACCTTC. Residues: CASSLEVVLDGYTF.

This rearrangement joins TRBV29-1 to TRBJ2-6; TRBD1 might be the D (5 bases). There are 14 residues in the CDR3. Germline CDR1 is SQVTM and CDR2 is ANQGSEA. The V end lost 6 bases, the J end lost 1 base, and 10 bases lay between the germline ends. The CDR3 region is CSVGLSSGANVLTF. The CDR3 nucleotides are TGCAGCGTGGGGCTTTCGTCTGGGGCCAACGTCCTGACTTTC.

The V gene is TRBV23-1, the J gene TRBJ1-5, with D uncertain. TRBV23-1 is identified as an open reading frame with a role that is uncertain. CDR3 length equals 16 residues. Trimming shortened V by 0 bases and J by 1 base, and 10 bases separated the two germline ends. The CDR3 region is CASSQSKGISNQPQHF. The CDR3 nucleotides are TGCGCCAGCAGTCAATCGAAGGGAATCAGCAATCAGCCCCAGCATTTT.

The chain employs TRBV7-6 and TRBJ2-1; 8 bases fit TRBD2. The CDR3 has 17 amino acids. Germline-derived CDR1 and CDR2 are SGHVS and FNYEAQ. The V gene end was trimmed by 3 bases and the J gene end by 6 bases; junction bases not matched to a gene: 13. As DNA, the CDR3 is TGTGCCAGCAGCTTGGCAGGACTAGCCGGAAGAACCAATGAGCAGTTCTTC. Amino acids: CASSLAGLAGRTNEQFF.

The CDR3: CASSLTDRANSPLHF. In DNA form, the CDR3 reads TGCGCCAGCAGCTTGACGGACAGGGCAAATTCACCCCTCCACTTT. The chain employs TRBV5-1 and TRBJ1-6, with 8 bases lining up with TRBD1. CDR3 length: 15 residues. In germline, CDR1 is SGHRS, CDR2 YFSETQ. V lost 1 base and J lost 7; bases outside the gene matches: 4.

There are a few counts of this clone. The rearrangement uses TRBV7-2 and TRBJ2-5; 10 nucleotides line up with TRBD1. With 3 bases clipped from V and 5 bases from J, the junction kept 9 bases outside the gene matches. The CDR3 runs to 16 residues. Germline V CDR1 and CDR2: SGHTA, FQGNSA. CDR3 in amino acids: CASSFATGGVGETQYF. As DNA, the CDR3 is TGTGCCAGCAGCTTCGCGACAGGGGGCGTGGGGGAGACCCAGTACTTC.

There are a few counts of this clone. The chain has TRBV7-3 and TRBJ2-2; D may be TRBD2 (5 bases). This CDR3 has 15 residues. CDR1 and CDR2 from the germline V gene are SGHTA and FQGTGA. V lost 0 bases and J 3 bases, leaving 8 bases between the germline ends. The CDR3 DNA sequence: TGTGCCAGCAGCTTAACTCGGACTGACACCGGGGAGCTGTTTTTT. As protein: CASSLTRTDTGELFF.

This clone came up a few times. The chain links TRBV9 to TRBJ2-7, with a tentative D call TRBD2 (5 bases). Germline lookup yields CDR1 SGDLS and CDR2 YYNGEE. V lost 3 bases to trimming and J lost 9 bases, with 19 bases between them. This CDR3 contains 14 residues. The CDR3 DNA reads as TGTGCCAGCAGCGCGGGGAACCCTACGAGCAGGCAGTACTTC. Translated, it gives CASSAGNPTSRQYF.

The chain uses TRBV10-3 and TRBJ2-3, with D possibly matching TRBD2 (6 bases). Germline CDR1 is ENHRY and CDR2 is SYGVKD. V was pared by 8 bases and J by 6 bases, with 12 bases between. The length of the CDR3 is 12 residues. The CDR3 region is CAIRLASDTQYF. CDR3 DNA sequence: TGTGCCATCCGGCTAGCGAGTGATACGCAGTATTTT.

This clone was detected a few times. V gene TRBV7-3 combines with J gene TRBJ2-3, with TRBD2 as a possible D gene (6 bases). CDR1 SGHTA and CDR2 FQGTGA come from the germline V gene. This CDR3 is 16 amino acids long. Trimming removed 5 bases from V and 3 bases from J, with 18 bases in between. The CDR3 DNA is TGTGCCAGCAGCCTCGGGACGGTCGGGGGAACAGATACGCAGTATTTT. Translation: CASSLGTVGGTDTQYF. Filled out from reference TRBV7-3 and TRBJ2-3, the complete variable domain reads GAGVSQTPSNKVTEKGKYVELRCDPISGHTALYWYRQSLGQGPEFLIYFQGTGAADDSGLPNDRFFAVRPEGSVSTLKIQRTERGDSAVYLCASSLGTVGGTDTQYFGPGTRLTVL.

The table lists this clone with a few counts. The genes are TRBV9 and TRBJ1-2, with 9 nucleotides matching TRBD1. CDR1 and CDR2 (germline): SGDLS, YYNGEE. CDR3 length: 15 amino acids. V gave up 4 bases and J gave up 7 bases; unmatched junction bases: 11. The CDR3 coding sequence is TGTGCCAGCAGCACGACAGGGGGTCCAATAGGTGGCTACACCTTC. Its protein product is CASSTTGGPIGGYTF.

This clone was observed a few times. CDR3 protein: CASSSLAGPIGEQFF. The CDR3 region has the DNA TGTGCCAGCAGCTCGCTAGCGGGTCCTATCGGGGAGCAGTTCTTC. The chain uses TRBV7-2 and TRBJ2-1, with TRBD2 matching 8 bases. Unmatched junction bases numbered 12, after V lost 4 bases and J lost 10 bases. The V gene's germline CDR1 is SGHTA and CDR2 FQGNSA. The CDR3 is made up of 15 amino acids.

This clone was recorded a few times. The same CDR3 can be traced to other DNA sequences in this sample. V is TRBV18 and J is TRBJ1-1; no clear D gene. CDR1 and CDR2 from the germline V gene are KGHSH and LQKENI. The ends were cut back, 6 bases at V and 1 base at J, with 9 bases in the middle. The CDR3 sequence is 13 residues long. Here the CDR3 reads CASSPSGNTEAFF. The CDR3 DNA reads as TGTGCCAGCTCTCCCTCGGGGAACACTGAAGCTTTCTTT.

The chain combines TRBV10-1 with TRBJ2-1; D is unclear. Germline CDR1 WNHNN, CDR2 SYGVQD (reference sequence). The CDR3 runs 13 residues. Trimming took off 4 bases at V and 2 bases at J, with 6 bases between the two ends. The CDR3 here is CASSVGTYNEQFF. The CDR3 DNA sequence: TGCGCCAGCAGTGTTGGTACCTACAATGAGCAGTTCTTC.

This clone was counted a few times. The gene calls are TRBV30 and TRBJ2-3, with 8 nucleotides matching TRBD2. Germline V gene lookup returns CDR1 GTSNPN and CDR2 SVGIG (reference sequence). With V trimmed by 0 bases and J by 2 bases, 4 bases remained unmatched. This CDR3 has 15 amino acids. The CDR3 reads CAWSVGSGVTDTQYF. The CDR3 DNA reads TGTGCCTGGAGTGTAGGTAGCGGGGTCACAGATACGCAGTATTTT.

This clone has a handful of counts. In DNA, the CDR3 is TGTGCCAGCAGCGTTGACGGGGCAACCACAGATACGCAGTATTTT. The encoded protein is CASSVDGATTDTQYF. The chain couples TRBV9 to TRBJ2-3, with D possibly called TRBD1 or TRBD2 (5 bases each). CDR3 size: 15 residues. V was shortened by 2 bases and J by 2 bases, with 12 bases between the two germline ends. Per the germline V gene, CDR1 is SGDLS and CDR2 is YYNGEE. Complete variable domain (other parts from reference TRBV9 and TRBJ2-3): DSGVTQTPKHLITATGQRVTLRCSPRSGDLSVYWYQQSLDQGLQFLIQYYNGEERAKGNILERFSAQQFPDLHSELNLSSLELGDSALYFCASSVDGATTDTQYFGPGTRLTVL.

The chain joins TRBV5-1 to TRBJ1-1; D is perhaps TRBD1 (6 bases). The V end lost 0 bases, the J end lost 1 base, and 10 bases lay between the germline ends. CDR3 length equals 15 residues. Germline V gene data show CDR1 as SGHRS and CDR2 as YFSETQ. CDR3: CASSLVDRPNTEAFF. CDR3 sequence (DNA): TGCGCCAGCAGCTTGGTGGACAGACCGAACACTGAAGCTTTCTTT.

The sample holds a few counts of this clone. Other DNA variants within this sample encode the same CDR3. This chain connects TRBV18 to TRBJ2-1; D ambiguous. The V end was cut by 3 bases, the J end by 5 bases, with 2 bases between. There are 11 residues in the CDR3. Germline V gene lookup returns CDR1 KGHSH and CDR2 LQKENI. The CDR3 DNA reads TGTGCCAGCTCACCGCACAATGAGCAGTTCTTC. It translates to CASSPHNEQFF.

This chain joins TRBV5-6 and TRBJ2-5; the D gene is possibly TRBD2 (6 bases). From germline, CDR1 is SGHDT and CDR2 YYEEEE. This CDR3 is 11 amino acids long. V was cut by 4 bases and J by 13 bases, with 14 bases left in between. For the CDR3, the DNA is TGTGCCAGCAGCATCCGGGAGAACCGGTACTTC. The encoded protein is CASSIRENRYF.

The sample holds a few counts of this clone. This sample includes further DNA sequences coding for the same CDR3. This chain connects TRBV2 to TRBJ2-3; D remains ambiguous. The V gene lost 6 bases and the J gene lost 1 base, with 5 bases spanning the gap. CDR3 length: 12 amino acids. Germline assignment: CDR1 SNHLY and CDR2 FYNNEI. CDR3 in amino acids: CASSVGTDTQYF. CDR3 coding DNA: TGTGCCAGCAGCGTGGGCACAGATACGCAGTATTTT.

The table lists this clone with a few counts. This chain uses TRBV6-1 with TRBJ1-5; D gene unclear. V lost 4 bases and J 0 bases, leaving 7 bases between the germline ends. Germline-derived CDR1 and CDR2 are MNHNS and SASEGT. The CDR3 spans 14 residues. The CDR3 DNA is TGTGCCAGCAGTGGAGAGTATAGCAATCAGCCCCAGCATTTT. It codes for CASSGEYSNQPQHF.

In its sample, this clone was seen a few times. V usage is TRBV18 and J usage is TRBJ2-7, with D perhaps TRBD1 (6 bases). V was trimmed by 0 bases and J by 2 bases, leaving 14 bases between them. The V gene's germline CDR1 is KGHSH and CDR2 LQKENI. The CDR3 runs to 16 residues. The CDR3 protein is CASSPPGARDTYEQYF. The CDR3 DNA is TGTGCCAGCTCACCACCGGGGGCCAGGGATACCTACGAGCAGTACTTC. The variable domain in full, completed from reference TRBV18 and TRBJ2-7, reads NAGVMQNPRHLVRRRGQEARLRCSPMKGHSHVYWYRQLPEEGLKFMVYLQKENIIDESGMPKERFSAEFPKEGPSILRIQQVVRGDSAAYFCASSPPGARDTYEQYFGPGTRLTVT.

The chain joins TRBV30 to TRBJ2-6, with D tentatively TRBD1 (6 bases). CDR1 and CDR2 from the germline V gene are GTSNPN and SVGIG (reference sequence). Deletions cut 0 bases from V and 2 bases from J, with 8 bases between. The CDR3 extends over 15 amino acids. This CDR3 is CAWSVSGAGANVLTF. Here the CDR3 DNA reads TGTGCCTGGAGTGTATCAGGGGCTGGGGCCAACGTCCTGACTTTC.

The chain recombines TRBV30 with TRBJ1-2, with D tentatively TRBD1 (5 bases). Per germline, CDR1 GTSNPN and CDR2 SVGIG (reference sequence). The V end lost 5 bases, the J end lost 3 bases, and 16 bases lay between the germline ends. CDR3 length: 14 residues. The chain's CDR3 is CAWGGRQGDYGYTF. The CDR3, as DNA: TGTGCCTGGGGGGGTCGGCAGGGCGACTATGGCTACACCTTC.

The CDR3 protein is CAWAGGGSGNTIYF. The DNA for the CDR3 is TGTGCCTGGGCCGGTGGTGGGTCTGGAAACACCATATATTTT. V usage is TRBV30 and J usage is TRBJ1-3, with D unclear. The length of the CDR3 is 14 residues. The germline gives CDR1 GTSNPN, CDR2 SVGIG (reference sequence). V was pared by 5 bases and J by 1 base, with 12 bases between.